This T cell receptor beta chain was recovered during a study of OX40 agonist ivuxolimab in advanced cancers. Study observations and caveats: What antigens the expanded peripheral T cells recognized was never established.

The junction had 4 bases not matched to a gene; V was cut back by 2 bases and J by 2 bases. The CDR3 has 16 residues. Germline V gene sequence: CDR1 SGHVS, CDR2 FNYEAQ. Patients who had autoimmune disease history or got systemic immunosuppression were left out. Repertoires were generated with immunoSEQ multiplex PCR, while TCRdb's copy carries only in-frame clones and drops some. The table has 11,000 to 15,000 clones, roughly 90% seen once. About this clone: Antigen specificity is unknown.

The chain joins TRBV7-6 to TRBJ2-2; 8 nucleotides match TRBD2. This sequence originates from an adult with an advanced solid tumor such as melanoma, head and neck, liver or kidney cancer. The sequenced sample was CD4+ or CD8+ T cells sorted from blood, obtained in a trial of the OX40 agonist ivuxolimab. CDR3 coding DNA: TGTGCCAGCAGCTTAAGGCGGGGGGAAAACACCGGGGAGCTGTTTTTT. Amino acids: CASSLRRGENTGELFF.